The 26 T cell receptor beta chains listed next were all sequenced from one sample in a study of cytomegalovirus exposure and HLA in healthy donors. The primer mix had 60 Vbeta and 13 Jbeta primers. The method was immunoSEQ multiplex PCR; TCRdb's version includes in-frame clones alone and lacks a portion of them. Among approximately 140,000 clones, around 80% were seen once, and the ten largest hold 2.7%. Sequencing was carried out using PBMCs. All receptors come from a boy aged 2-9 years in good health and CMV-seronegative.

This clone was picked up one time. The chain has TRBV6-1 and TRBJ1-1; tentatively, D is TRBD1 (6 bases). Germline loops: CDR1 MNHNS, CDR2 SASEGT. This CDR3 contains 13 residues. The V gene lost 0 bases and the J gene lost 10 bases, with 12 bases spanning the gap. In DNA form, the CDR3 reads TGTGCCAGCAGTGAAGCGCCGCAGGGGCGAGCTTTCTTT. Its translation is CASSEAPQGRAFF.

This rearrangement joins TRBV2 to TRBJ1-2, with D possibly TRBD1 on 5 matching bases. The germline gives CDR1 SNHLY, CDR2 FYNNEI. The CDR3 totals 15 residues. With 7 bases removed from V and 0 bases from J, the gap between germline ends came to 15 bases. The CDR3 DNA sequence: TGTGCCAGCACCGGGGAGGGGCGAACTAACTATGGCTACACCTTC. It translates to CASTGEGRTNYGYTF.

This clone was picked up a small number of times. The V gene is TRBV6-1, the J gene TRBJ2-2, with D possibly matching TRBD1 (5 bases). CDR3 length: 13 residues. Trimming stripped 6 bases from V and 6 bases from J, with 11 bases between. The germline V gene encodes CDR1 MNHNS and CDR2 SASEGT. The CDR3 sequence is CASSIGVPGELFF. The CDR3 nucleotides read TGTGCCAGCAGCATAGGGGTCCCCGGGGAGCTGTTTTTT.

As concerns this clone: A junction end diverges from the germline sequence, so it may reflect a read error. The V and J genes are TRBV6-4 and TRBJ2-2, with D tentatively TRBD1 (6 bases). The CDR3 spans 13 residues. Germline assignment: CDR1 MRHNA and CDR2 SNTAGT. The CDR3 loop is CASSDSGAGKLFF. The CDR3 nucleotides are TGTGCCAGCAGTGACTCGGGGGCCGGGAAGCTGTTTTTT.

This chain uses TRBV19 with TRBJ2-7; a weak D match, TRBD1 (5 bases). The CDR3 consists of 13 residues. Germline-derived CDR1 and CDR2 are LNHDA and SQIVND (reference sequence). Trimming took 4 bases from V and 2 from J, leaving 9 bases between them. The CDR3 loop reads CASSKGLTYEQYF. The DNA for the CDR3 is TGTGCCAGTAGTAAGGGGCTTACCTACGAGCAGTACTTC.

This chain joins TRBV30 and TRBJ2-5; 7 positions match TRBD2. The CDR3 length is 12 residues. V gave up 1 base and J gave up 4 bases; unmatched junction bases: 0. The germline V gene has CDR1 GTSNPN and CDR2 SVGIG (reference sequence). In DNA form, the CDR3 reads TGTGCCTGGAGTGGGGGGGGAGAGACCCAGTACTTC. Its protein is CAWSGGGETQYF.

The genes are TRBV5-6 and TRBJ1-2; no clear D gene. V lost 2 bases and J 0 bases, leaving 5 bases between the germline ends. In germline, CDR1 is SGHDT, CDR2 YYEEEE. The length of the CDR3 is 13 residues. The CDR3 coding sequence is TGTGCCAGCAGCTTCGGGTCTAACTATGGCTACACCTTC. Translation gives CASSFGSNYGYTF. Full variable domain (remainder filled in from reference TRBV5-6 and TRBJ1-2): DAGVTQSPTHLIKTRGQQVTLRCSPKSGHDTVSWYQQALGQGPQFIFQYYEEEERQRGNFPDRFSGHQFPNYSSELNVNALLLGDSALYLCASSFGSNYGYTFGSGTRLTVV.

The DNA for the CDR3 is TGTGCCAGCAGCCTCGACAGGGGGCCCTACAATGAGCAGTTCTTC. Protein sequence: CASSLDRGPYNEQFF. V is TRBV6-5 and J is TRBJ2-1; 10 bases match TRBD1. CDR3 length: 15 residues. V shed 6 bases and J 2 bases; nucleotides not matched to a gene: 4. Germline CDR1 and CDR2: MNHEY and SVGAGI.

V usage is TRBV7-8 and J usage is TRBJ1-5; 7 nucleotides match TRBD1. The CDR3 spans 17 residues. Losses at the gene ends were 1 base for V and 6 bases for J; bases not matched to a gene: 12. Germline values: CDR1 SGHVS, CDR2 FQNEAQ. The CDR3 nucleotides read TGTGCCAGCAGCTTAGGAGGCTGGGGGACAGTCAGTCAGCCCCAGCATTTT. This codes for CASSLGGWGTVSQPQHF. Filled out from reference TRBV7-8 and TRBJ1-5, the complete variable domain reads GAGVSQSPRYKVAKRGQDVALRCDPISGHVSLFWYQQALGQGPEFLTYFQNEAQLDKSGLPSDRFFAERPEGSVSTLKIQRTQQEDSAVYLCASSLGGWGTVSQPQHFGDGTRLSIL.

The rearrangement joins TRBV6-6 to TRBJ2-2; the D gene is possibly TRBD2 (6 bases). Per the germline V gene, CDR1 is MNHNY and CDR2 is SVGAGI (reference sequence). With 5 bases removed from V and 8 bases from J, the gap between germline ends came to 18 bases. The CDR3 totals 15 residues. As DNA, the CDR3 is TGTGCCAGCAGTCGCGAGGGCAGGGAGGCGGGGGAGCTGTTTTTT. Translating gives CASSREGREAGELFF.

The chain uses TRBV6-4 and TRBJ2-1, with 7 bases matching TRBD2. CDR1 MRHNA and CDR2 SNTAGT come from the germline V gene. The ends lost 6 bases at V and 0 bases at J; junction bases unmatched: 5. The CDR3 covers 15 residues. Here the CDR3 DNA reads TGTGCCAGCAGCAATACGGGGGGCTCCTACAATGAGCAGTTCTTC. This codes for CASSNTGGSYNEQFF.

V is TRBV7-9 and J is TRBJ2-1; no reliable D call. The germline V gene encodes CDR1 SEHNR and CDR2 FQNEAQ (reference sequence). The CDR3 has 14 amino acids. Trimming took 5 bases from V and 9 from J, leaving 17 bases between them. CDR3 coding DNA: TGTGCCAGCAGCGGCCCAAGACTCGGCAGTGAGCAGTTCTTC. This translates into CASSGPRLGSEQFF.

J is TRBJ2-2 and V is TRBV19; 8 nucleotides agree with TRBD1. J was trimmed by 3 bases and V by 3 bases; bases with no gene match: 3. Germline V gene data show CDR1 as LNHDA and CDR2 as SQIVND (reference sequence). This CDR3 comprises 15 residues. As DNA, the CDR3 is TGTGCCAGTAGTATCACAGGGGGTTACACCGGGGAGCTGTTTTTT. This encodes CASSITGGYTGELFF.

The chain links TRBV30 to TRBJ1-4, with TRBD1 matching over 7 bases. V shed 2 bases, J shed 10 bases, and the junction held 10 bases outside the gene matches. CDR3 length: 14 residues. CDR1 GTSNPN and CDR2 SVGIG come from the germline V gene (reference sequence). The CDR3 loop reads CAWSRGQGVGKLFF. CDR3 sequence (DNA): TGTGCCTGGAGTCGGGGTCAGGGGGTTGGAAAACTGTTTTTT.

This clone occurred a few times. The chain is built from TRBV6-6 and TRBJ2-2; the match to TRBD1 covers 9 bases. This CDR3 contains 15 residues. Germline V gives CDR1 MNHNY, CDR2 SVGAGI (reference sequence). V shed 6 bases and J 3 bases; nucleotides not matched to a gene: 5. Written as DNA, the CDR3 is TGTGCCAGCAGCAGGACAGGGGTCGACACCGGGGAGCTGTTTTTT. It encodes CASSRTGVDTGELFF.

The V and J genes are TRBV29-1 and TRBJ2-1; possible D gene TRBD2, 6 bases. Trimming took off 7 bases at V and 10 bases at J, with 20 bases between the two ends. Looked up from germline, CDR1 is SQVTM and CDR2 is ANQGSEA. CDR3 length equals 13 residues. CDR3 protein: CSARPVREPEQFF. The CDR3 bases are TGCAGCGCGCGGCCTGTCCGGGAGCCAGAGCAGTTCTTC.

This clone came up a few times. The chain employs TRBV5-6 and TRBJ2-4; 10 positions match TRBD1. The CDR3 runs 15 residues. Germline trimming cut 1 base from V and 8 bases from J; bases unmatched to any gene: 6. The germline V gene encodes CDR1 SGHDT and CDR2 YYEEEE. CDR3: CASSLLIGTGDIQYF. In DNA form, the CDR3 reads TGTGCCAGCAGCTTGTTAATAGGGACAGGGGACATTCAGTACTTC.

This clone was picked up a small number of times. The V gene is TRBV6-1, the J gene TRBJ1-6, with 8 bases fitting TRBD1. Germline trimming cut 8 bases from V and 3 bases from J; bases unmatched to any gene: 3. The germline CDR1 and CDR2 sequences are MNHNS and SASEGT. CDR3 length equals 14 residues. Here the CDR3 DNA reads TGTGCCAGCCAGGGGGCTAACTATAATTCACCCCTCCACTTT. Translating it yields CASQGANYNSPLHF.

The chain employs TRBV5-6 and TRBJ1-2, with unresolved D. Between the trimmed V and J ends, which lost 0 bases and 0 bases, there was a span of 9 bases. There are 15 residues in the CDR3. Germline V CDR1 and CDR2: SGHDT, YYEEEE. In DNA, the CDR3 is TGTGCCAGCAGCTTGGCACAGATTACTAACTATGGCTACACCTTC. It yields the protein CASSLAQITNYGYTF.

This clone has just a few counts. V gene TRBV30 combines with J gene TRBJ1-6, with unresolved D. The CDR3 has 14 residues. Looked up from germline, CDR1 is GTSNPN and CDR2 is SVGIG (reference sequence). Trimming pared 5 bases from V and 9 bases from J, leaving 17 bases between. The CDR3 bases are TGTGCCTGGGGCGGGGTTCTCTTGGGTTCACCCCTCCACTTT. It encodes CAWGGVLLGSPLHF.

The V call is TRBV4-2, the J call TRBJ2-3; 8 bases agree with TRBD1. Trimming cost V 0 bases and J 2 bases; bases outside gene matches: 7. Germline V gene lookup returns CDR1 LGHNA and CDR2 YNFKEQ. The CDR3 has 17 amino acids. The CDR3 nucleotides read TGTGCCAGCAGCCAAGATCAGGGGGCGCGAATCACAGATACGCAGTATTTT. This codes for CASSQDQGARITDTQYF.

This sequence joins TRBV5-1 and TRBJ2-5; perhaps TRBD2 as D (5 bases). CDR1 is SGHRS and CDR2 is YFSETQ in the germline V gene. There are 15 residues in the CDR3. Trimming shortened V by 5 bases and J by 4 bases, and 18 bases separated the two germline ends. CDR3 nucleotides: TGCGCCAGCAGTAAGGAGGACCCAGAGGTAGAGACCCAGTACTTC. Translating gives CASSKEDPEVETQYF.

The V gene is TRBV2, the J gene TRBJ2-7; no clear D gene. The CDR3 runs to 13 residues. Germline V gene sequence: CDR1 SNHLY, CDR2 FYNNEI. The germline V and J ends were trimmed by 4 bases and 7 bases, with 14 bases remaining between them. The DNA for the CDR3 is TGTGCCAGCAGTGTTCCCCCGTCGCCGGAGCAGTACGTC. This gives the protein CASSVPPSPEQYV.

The gene calls are TRBV15 and TRBJ2-3; 7 bases fit TRBD1. Trimming cost V 3 bases and J 2 bases; bases outside gene matches: 11. The CDR3 is made up of 17 amino acids. Germline CDR1 LNHNV, CDR2 YYDKDF (reference sequence). CDR3 DNA sequence: TGTGCCACCAGCAGGAGAAGGACAGGAAACCCCACAGATACGCAGTATTTT. Translation gives CATSRRRTGNPTDTQYF.

This sequence joins TRBV7-9 and TRBJ1-2; 8 bases are shared with TRBD1. Looked up from germline, CDR1 is SEHNR and CDR2 is FQNEAQ (reference sequence). The CDR3 covers 15 residues. The V gene end was trimmed by 2 bases and the J gene end by 0 bases; junction bases not matched to a gene: 2. The CDR3 DNA follows: TGTGCCAGCAGCTTAATACAGGGGGCTAACTATGGCTACACCTTC. Its protein product is CASSLIQGANYGYTF.

The chain is built from TRBV11-3 and TRBJ1-3; D is possibly TRBD1 (5 bases). The CDR3 runs to 14 residues. V lost 5 bases, J lost 4 bases, and 12 bases lay in between. CDR1 and CDR2 (germline): SGHNT, YENEEA. CDR3 DNA: TGTGCCAGCAGCGCGGGACTGCTCGGAAACACCATATATTTT. This encodes CASSAGLLGNTIYF.